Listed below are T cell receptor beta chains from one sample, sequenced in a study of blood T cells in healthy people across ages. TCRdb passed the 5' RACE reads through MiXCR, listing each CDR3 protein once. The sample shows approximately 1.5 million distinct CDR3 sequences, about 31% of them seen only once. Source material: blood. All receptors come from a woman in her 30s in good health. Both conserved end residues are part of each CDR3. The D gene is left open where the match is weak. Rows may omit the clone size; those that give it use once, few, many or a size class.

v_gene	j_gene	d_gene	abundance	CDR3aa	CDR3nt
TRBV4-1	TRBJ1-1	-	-	CASSQSAGPVFDTEAFF	TGCGCCAGCAGCCAAAGTGCCGGGCCAGTCTTTGACACTGAAGCTTTCTTT
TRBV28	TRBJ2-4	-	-	CASGRLGSNIQYF	TGTGCCAGCGGTCGATTGGGGTCCAACATTCAGTACTTC
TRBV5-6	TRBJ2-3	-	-	CASSLWGAGRDTQYF	TGTGCCAGCAGCTTGTGGGGGGCCGGAAGAGATACGCAGTATTTT
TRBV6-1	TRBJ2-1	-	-	CASNKYNEQFF	TGTGCCAGCAATAAATACAATGAGCAGTTCTTC
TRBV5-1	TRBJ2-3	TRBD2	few	CASSSEREYKDTQYF	TGCGCCAGCAGCTCTGAGCGGGAGTACAAAGATACGCAGTATTTT
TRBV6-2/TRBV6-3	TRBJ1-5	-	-	CASSDSLGYSNQPQHF	TGTGCCAGCTCTGACAGCCTGGGGTATAGCAATCAGCCCCAGCATTTT
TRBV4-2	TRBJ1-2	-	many	CASSQGMGGLSGYTF	TGTGCCAGCAGCCAAGGGATGGGGGGGTTGAGTGGCTACACCTTC
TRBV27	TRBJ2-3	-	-	CASSLDPSWVTDTQYF	TGTGCCAGCAGTTTAGACCCTAGCTGGGTCACAGATACGCAGTATTTT
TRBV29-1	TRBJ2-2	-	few	CSVPYRGELFF	TGCAGCGTCCCCTACCGCGGGGAGCTGTTTTTT
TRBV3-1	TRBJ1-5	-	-	CASTPAKGGLSSCNQPQHF	TGTGCCAGCACTCCCGCGAAGGGAGGACTGTCTAGTTGCAATCAGCCCCAGCATTTT
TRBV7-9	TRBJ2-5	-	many	CASSIGTDQETQYF	TGTGCCAGCAGCATCGGGACGGACCAAGAGACCCAGTACTTC
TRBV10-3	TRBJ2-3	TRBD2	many	CAISASGGTDTQYF	TGTGCCATCAGTGCGAGCGGGGGCACAGATACGCAGTATTTT
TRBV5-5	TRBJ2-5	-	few	CASSFPATSQETQYF	TGTGCCAGCAGCTTCCCTGCGACAAGCCAAGAGACCCAGTACTTC
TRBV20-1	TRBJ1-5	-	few	CSAPPLLQPQHF	TGCAGTGCTCCGCCTCTGCTTCAGCCCCAGCATTTT
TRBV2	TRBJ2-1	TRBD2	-	CASSEAQRGVEQFF	TGTGCCAGCAGTGAAGCGCAGCGGGGAGTAGAGCAGTTCTTC
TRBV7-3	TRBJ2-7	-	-	CASSLAPGFGEQYF	TGTGCCAGCAGCTTAGCTCCCGGGTTTGGGGAGCAGTACTTC
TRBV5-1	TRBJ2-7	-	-	CASSLTGFSYEQYF	TGCGCCAGCAGCTTGACAGGGTTCTCCTACGAGCAGTACTTC
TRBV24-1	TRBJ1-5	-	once	CATSGGGDQPQHF	TGTGCCACCAGTGGAGGTGGGGATCAGCCCCAGCATTTT
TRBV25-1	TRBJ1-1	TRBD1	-	CASSELRQGEGNTEAFF	TGTGCCAGCAGTGAATTGAGGCAGGGGGAAGGGAACACTGAAGCTTTCTTT
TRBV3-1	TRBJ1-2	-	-	CASSQREGGEDGYTF	TGTGCCAGCAGCCAAAGGGAGGGCGGGGAGGATGGCTACACCTTC
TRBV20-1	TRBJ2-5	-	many	CSARALAQQTQYF	TGCAGTGCTAGGGCCTTAGCACAACAGACCCAGTACTTC
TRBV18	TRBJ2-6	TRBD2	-	CASSPYAGDSGANVLTF	TGTGCCAGCTCACCCTACGCGGGGGACTCTGGGGCCAACGTCCTGACTTTC
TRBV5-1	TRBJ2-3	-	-	CASSHQLGGHYTDTQYF	TGCGCCAGCAGCCACCAACTAGGGGGGCATTACACAGATACGCAGTATTTT
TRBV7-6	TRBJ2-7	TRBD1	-	CASSRGQGFEQYF	TGTGCCAGCAGCAGGGGACAGGGTTTCGAGCAGTACTTC
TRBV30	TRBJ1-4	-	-	CAWSGWTTNEKLFF	TGTGCCTGGAGTGGTTGGACAACTAATGAAAAACTGTTTTTT
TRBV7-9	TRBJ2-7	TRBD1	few	CASSAPTGGTYEQYF	TGTGCCAGCAGCGCTCCGACAGGGGGTACCTACGAGCAGTACTTC
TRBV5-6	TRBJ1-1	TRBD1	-	CASSFRDRRTNTEAFF	TGTGCCAGCAGCTTCCGGGACAGGCGAACGAACACTGAAGCTTTCTTT
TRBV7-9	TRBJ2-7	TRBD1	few	CASSPGDRGFYEQYF	TGTGCCAGCAGCCCCGGGGACAGGGGTTTTTACGAGCAGTACTTC
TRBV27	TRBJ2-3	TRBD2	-	CASSVGASGSDTQYF	TGTGCCAGCAGTGTAGGGGCTAGCGGGAGTGATACGCAGTATTTT
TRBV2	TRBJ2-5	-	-	CASSYSWLASDEQYF	TGTGCCAGCAGTTACTCGTGGCTAGCTTCCGATGAGCAGTACTTC
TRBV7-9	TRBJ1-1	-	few	CASSLAVGYTEAFF	TGTGCCAGCAGCTTAGCGGTGGGATACACTGAAGCTTTCTTT
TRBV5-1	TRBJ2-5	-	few	CASSLGRRFGETQYF	TGCGCCAGCAGCTTGGGACGCAGGTTCGGCGAGACCCAGTACTTC
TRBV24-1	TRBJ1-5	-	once	CATSRGGPDQPQHF	TGTGCCACCAGCCGGGGAGGACCGGATCAGCCCCAGCATTTT
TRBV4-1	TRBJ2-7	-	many	CASSQERRYEQYF	TGCGCCAGCAGCCAAGAACGTCGGTATGAGCAGTACTTC
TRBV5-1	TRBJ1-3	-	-	CASSPATGLSGNTIYF	TGCGCCAGCAGTCCCGCCACCGGACTCTCTGGAAACACCATATATTTT
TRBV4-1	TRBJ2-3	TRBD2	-	CAGSQVAGPSTDTQYF	TGCGCCGGCAGCCAAGTAGCGGGACCTAGCACAGATACGCAGTATTTT
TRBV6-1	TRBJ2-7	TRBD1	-	CASRLDRAYYEQYF	TGTGCCAGCAGGTTGGACAGGGCATACTACGAGCAGTACTTC
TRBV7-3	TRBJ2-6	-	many	CASSLTFSLSGANVLTF	TGTGCCAGCAGCTTAACGTTTAGCCTCTCTGGGGCCAACGTCCTGACTTTC
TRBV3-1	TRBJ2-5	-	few	CASSQVSALIPAANQETQYF	TGTGCCAGCAGCCAAGTGTCGGCCCTGATTCCAGCGGCGAATCAAGAGACCCAGTACTTC
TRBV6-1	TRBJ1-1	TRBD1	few	CASSETGANTEAFF	TGTGCCAGCAGTGAGACAGGGGCAAACACTGAAGCTTTCTTT
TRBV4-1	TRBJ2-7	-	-	CASSQSGYSSYEQYF	TGCGCCAGCAGTCAAAGCGGGTATAGCTCCTACGAGCAGTACTTC
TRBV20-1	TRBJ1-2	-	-	CSASQYGILPNYGYTF	TGCAGTGCTAGTCAGTATGGCATCTTACCCAACTATGGCTACACCTTC
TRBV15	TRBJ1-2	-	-	CATSRDADTLRGYTF	TGTGCCACCAGCAGAGACGCGGACACCCTGCGCGGCTACACCTTC